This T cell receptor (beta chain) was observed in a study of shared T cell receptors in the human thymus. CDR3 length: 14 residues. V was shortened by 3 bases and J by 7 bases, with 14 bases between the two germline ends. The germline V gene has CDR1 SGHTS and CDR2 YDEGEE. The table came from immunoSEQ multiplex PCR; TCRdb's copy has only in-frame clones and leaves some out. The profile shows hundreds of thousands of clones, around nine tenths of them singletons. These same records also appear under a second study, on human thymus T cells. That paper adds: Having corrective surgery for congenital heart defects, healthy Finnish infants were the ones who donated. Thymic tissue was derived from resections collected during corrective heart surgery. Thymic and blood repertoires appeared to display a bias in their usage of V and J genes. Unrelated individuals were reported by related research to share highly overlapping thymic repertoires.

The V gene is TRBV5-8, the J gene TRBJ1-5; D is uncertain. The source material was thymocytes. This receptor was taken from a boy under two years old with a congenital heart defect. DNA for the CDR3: TGTGCCAGCAGCTCAACTCCCGGGTGGCAGCCCCAGCATTTT. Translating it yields CASSSTPGWQPQHF.